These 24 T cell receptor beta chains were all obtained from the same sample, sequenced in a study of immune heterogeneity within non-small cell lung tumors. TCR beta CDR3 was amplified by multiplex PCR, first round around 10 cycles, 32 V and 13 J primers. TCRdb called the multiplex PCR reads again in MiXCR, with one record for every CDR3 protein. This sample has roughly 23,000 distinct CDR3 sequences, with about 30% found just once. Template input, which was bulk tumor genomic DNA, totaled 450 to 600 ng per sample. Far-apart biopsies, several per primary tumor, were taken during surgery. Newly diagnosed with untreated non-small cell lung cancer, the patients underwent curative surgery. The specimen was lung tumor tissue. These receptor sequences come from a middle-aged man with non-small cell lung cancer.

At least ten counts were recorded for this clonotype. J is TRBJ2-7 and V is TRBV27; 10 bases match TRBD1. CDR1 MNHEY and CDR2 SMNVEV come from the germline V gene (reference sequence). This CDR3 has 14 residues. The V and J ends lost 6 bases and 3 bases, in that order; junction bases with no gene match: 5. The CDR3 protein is CASSPRTGGYEQYF. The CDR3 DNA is TGTGCCAGCAGCCCAAGGACAGGGGGCTACGAGCAGTACTTC.

DNA for the CDR3: TGCAGTGCTAGGAAAGATTGGGAGACCCAGTACTTC. Translated: CSARKDWETQYF. V usage is TRBV20-1 and J usage is TRBJ2-5; no reliable D call. Germline CDR1 and CDR2: DFQATT and SNEGSKA (reference sequence). The V end lost 3 bases, the J end lost 5 bases, and 10 bases lay between the germline ends. The CDR3 is 12 amino acids.

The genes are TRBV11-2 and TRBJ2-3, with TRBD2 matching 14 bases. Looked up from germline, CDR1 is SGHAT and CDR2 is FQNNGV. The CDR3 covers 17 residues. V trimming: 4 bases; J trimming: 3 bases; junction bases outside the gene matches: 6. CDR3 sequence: CASSWSGTSGSTDTQYF. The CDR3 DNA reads TGTGCCAGCAGCTGGTCCGGGACTAGCGGGAGTACAGATACGCAGTATTTT.

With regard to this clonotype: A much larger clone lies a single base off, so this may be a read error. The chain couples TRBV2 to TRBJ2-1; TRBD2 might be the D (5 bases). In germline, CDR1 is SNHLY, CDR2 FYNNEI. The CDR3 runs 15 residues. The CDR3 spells CASSVAPDYYYEQFF. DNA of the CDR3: TGTGCCAGCAGTGTAGCACCCGACTACTACTATGAGCAGTTCTTC.

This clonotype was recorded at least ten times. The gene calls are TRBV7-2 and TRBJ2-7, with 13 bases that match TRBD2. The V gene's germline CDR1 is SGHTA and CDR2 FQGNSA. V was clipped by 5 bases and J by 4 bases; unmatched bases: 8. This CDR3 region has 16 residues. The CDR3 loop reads CASSQGLAGMGYEQYF. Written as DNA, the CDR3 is TGTGCCAGCAGCCAGGGACTAGCGGGAATGGGATACGAGCAGTACTTC. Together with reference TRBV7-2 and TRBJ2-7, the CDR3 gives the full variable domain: GAGVSQSPSNKVTEKGKDVELRCDPISGHTALYWYRQSLGQGLEFLIYFQGNSAPDKSGLPSDRFSAERTGGSVSTLTIQRTQQEDSAVYLCASSQGLAGMGYEQYFGPGTRLTVT.

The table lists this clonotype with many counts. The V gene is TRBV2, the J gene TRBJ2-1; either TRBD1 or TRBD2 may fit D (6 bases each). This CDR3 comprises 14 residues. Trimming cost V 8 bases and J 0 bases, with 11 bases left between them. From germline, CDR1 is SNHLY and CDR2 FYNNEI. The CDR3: CASGQRVSYNEQFF. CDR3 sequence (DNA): TGTGCCAGCGGACAGCGGGTCTCCTACAATGAGCAGTTCTTC.

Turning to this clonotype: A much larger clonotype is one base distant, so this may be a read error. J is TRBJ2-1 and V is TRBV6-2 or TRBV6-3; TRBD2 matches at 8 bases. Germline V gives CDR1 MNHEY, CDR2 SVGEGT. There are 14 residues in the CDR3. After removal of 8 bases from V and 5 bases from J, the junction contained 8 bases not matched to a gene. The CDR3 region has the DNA TGTGCCAGCGGAACAAGCGGGGGCCACAATGAGCAGTTCTTC. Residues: CASGTSGGHNEQFF.

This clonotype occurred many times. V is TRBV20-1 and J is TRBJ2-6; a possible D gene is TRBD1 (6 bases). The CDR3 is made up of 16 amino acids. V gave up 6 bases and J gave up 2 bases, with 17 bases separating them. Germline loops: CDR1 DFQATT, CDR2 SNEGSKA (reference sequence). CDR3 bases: TGCAGTGCGACGACAGGATACCAGGCTGGGGCCAACGTCCTGACTTTC. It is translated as CSATTGYQAGANVLTF.

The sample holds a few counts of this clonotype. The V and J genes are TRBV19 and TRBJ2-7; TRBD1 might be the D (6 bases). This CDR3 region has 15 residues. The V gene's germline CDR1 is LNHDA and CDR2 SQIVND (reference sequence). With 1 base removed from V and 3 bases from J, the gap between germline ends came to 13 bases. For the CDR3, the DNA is TGTGCCAGTAGTATAGTGGGTCAGGGGCTCTACGAGCAGTACTTC. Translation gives CASSIVGQGLYEQYF.

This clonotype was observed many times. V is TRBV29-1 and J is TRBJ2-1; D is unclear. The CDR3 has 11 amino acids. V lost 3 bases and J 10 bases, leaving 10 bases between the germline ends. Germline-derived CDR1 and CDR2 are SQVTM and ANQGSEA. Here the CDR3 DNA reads TGCAGCGTTGAGCCTACCAAAGAGCAGTTCTTC. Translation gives CSVEPTKEQFF.

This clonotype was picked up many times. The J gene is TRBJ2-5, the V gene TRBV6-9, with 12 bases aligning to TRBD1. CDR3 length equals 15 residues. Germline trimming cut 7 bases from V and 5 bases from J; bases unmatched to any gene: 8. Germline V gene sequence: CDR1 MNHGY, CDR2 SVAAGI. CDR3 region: CASKNRDRGLETQYF. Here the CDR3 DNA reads TGTGCCAGCAAAAACCGGGACAGGGGGCTTGAGACCCAGTACTTC.

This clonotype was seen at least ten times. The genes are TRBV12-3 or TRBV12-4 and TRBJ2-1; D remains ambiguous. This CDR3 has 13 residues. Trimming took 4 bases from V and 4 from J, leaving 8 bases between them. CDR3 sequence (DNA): TGTGCCAGCAGTTATTCAGAGTACAATGAGCAGTTCTTC. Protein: CASSYSEYNEQFF.

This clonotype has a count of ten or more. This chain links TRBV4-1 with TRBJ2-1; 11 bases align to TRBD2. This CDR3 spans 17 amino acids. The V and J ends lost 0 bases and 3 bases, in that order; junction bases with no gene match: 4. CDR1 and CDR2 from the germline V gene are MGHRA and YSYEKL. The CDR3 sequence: CASSQDIAGGYYNEQFF. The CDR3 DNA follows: TGCGCCAGCAGCCAAGATATAGCGGGAGGGTACTACAATGAGCAGTTCTTC.

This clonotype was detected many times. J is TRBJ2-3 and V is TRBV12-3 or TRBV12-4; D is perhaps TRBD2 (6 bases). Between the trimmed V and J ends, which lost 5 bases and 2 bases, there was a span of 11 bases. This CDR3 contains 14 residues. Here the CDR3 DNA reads TGTGCCAGCAGTCCCGCGGGGACCACAGATACGCAGTATTTT. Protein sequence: CASSPAGTTDTQYF.

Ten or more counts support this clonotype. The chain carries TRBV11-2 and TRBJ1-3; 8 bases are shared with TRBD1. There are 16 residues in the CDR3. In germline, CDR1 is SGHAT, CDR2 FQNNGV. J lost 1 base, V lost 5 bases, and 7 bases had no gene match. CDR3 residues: CASSERQGSSGNTIYF. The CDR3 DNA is TGTGCCAGCAGCGAAAGACAGGGGTCTTCTGGAAACACCATATATTTT.

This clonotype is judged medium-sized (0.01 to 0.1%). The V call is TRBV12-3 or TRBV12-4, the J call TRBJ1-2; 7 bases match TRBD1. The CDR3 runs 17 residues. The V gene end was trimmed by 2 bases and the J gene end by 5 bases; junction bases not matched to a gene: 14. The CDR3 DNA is TGTGCCAGCAGTTTATTACAGGGGCTGAAGACCCTATATGGCTACACCTTC. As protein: CASSLLQGLKTLYGYTF.

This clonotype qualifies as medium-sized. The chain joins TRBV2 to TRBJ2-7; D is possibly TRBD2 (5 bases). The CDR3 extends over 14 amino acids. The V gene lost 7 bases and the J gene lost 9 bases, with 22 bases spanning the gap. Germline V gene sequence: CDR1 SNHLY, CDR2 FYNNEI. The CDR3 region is CASTERQSSGRQYF. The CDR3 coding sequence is TGTGCCAGCACTGAGCGGCAAAGTAGTGGTAGGCAGTACTTC.

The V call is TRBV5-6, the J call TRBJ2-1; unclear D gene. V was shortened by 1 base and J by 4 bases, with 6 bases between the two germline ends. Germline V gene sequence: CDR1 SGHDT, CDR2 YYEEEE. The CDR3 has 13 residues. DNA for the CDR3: TGTGCCAGCAGCTTGAACTTTTACAATGAGCAGTTCTTC. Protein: CASSLNFYNEQFF.

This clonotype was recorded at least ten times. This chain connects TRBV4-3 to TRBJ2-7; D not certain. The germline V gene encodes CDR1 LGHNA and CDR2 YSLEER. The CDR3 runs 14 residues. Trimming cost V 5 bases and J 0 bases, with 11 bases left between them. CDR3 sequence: CASSERVNSYEQYF. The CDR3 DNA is TGCGCCAGCAGCGAGCGCGTCAACTCCTACGAGCAGTACTTC.

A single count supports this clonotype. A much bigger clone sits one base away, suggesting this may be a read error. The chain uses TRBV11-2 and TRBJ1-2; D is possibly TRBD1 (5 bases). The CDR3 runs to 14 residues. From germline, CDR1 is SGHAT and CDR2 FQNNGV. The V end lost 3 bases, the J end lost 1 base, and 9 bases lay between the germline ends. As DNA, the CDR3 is TGTGCCAGCAGCTTTATGGGGCGTAACTATGGCTACACCTTC. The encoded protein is CASSFMGRNYGYTF.

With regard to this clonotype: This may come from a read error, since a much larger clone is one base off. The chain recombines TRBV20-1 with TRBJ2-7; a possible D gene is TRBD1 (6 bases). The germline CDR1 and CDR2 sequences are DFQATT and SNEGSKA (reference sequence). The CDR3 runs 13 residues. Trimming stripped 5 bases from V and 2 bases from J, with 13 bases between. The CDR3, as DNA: TGCAGTGCTCGGGACACCAACCCCTACGAGCAGTACTTC. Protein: CSARDTNPYEQYF.

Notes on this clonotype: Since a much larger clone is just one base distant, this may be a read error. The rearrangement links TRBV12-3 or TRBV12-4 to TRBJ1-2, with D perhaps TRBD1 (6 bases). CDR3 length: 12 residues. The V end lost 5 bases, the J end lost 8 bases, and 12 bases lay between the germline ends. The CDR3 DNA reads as TGTGCCAGCAGTCGGGAGGGGGAGGGCTACACCTTC. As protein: CASSREGEGYTF.

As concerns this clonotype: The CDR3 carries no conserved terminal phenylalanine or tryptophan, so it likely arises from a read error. Here the CDR3 reads CSARGGISGSGETQYL. CDR3 nucleotide sequence: TGCAGTGCTAGAGGTGGAATTAGCGGGAGTGGAGAGACCCAGTACTTA. The chain is built from TRBV20-1 and TRBJ2-5, with 9 bases aligning to TRBD2. Unmatched junction bases numbered 10, after V lost 1 base and J lost 4 bases. Germline assignment: CDR1 DFQATT and CDR2 SNEGSKA (reference sequence). The CDR3 totals 16 residues.

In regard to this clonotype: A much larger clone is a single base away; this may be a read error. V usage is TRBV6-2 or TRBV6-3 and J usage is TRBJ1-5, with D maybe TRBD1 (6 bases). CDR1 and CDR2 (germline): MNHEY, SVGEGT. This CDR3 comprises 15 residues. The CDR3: CACSYRDVGNQPQHF. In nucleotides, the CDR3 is TGTGCCTGCAGCTACAGGGATGTGGGCAATCAGCCCCAGCATTTT.